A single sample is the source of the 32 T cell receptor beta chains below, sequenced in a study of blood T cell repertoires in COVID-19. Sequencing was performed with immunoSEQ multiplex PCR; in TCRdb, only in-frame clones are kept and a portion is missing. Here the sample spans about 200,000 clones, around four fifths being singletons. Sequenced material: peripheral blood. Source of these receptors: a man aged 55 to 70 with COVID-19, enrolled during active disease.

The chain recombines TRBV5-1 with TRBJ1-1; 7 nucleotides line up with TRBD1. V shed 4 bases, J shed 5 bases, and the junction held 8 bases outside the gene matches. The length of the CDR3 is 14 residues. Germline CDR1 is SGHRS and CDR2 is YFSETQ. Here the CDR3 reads CASSQQGQPTEAFF. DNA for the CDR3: TGCGCCAGCAGCCAACAGGGACAGCCGACTGAAGCTTTCTTT.

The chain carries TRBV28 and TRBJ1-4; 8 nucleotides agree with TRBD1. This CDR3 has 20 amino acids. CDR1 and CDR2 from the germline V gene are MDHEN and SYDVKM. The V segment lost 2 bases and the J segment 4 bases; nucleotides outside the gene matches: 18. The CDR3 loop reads CASSLSAPGQGLPHNEKLFF. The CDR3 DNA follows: TGTGCCAGCAGTTTAAGCGCTCCAGGACAGGGCCTACCGCATAATGAAAAACTGTTTTTT.

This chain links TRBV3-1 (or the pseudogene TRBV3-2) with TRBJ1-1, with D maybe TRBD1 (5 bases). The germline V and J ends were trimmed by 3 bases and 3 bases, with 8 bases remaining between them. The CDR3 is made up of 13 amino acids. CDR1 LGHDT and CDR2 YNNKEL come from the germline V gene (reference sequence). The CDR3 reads CASSQLGDTEAFF. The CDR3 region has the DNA TGTGCCAGCAGCCAGTTAGGGGACACTGAAGCTTTCTTT.

DNA for the CDR3: TGTGCCAGCAGTCAACAGGGGTTGTTTCAGCCCCAGCATTTT. This codes for CASSQQGLFQPQHF. This chain joins TRBV2 and TRBJ1-5, with 7 positions matching TRBD1. The junction had 7 bases not matched to a gene; V was cut back by 5 bases and J by 6 bases. Germline CDR1 reads SNHLY; CDR2 reads FYNNEI. This CDR3 region has 14 residues.

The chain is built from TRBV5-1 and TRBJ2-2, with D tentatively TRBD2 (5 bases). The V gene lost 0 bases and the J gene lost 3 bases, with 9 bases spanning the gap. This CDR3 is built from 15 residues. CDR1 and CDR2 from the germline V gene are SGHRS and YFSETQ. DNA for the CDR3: TGCGCCAGCAGCTTGGGGAAGAGGGACACCGGGGAGCTGTTTTTT. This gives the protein CASSLGKRDTGELFF.

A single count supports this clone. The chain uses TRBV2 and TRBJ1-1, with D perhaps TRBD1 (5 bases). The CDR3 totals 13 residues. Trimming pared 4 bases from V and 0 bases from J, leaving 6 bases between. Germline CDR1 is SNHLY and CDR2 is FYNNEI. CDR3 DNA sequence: TGTGCCAGCAGTGCAGGGATGAACACTGAAGCTTTCTTT. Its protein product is CASSAGMNTEAFF.

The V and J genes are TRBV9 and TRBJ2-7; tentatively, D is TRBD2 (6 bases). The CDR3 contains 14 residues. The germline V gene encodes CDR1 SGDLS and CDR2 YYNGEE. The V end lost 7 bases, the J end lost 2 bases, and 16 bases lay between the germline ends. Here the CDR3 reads CASRTRGWTYEQYF. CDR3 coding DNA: TGTGCCAGCCGGACCCGGGGGTGGACCTACGAGCAGTACTTC.

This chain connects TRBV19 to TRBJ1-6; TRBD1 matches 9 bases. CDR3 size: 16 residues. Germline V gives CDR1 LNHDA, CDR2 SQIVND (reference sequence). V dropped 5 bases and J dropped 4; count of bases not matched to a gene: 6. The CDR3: CASSAKGQGYNSPLHF. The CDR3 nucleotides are TGTGCCAGTAGTGCTAAGGGACAGGGTTATAATTCACCCCTCCACTTT.

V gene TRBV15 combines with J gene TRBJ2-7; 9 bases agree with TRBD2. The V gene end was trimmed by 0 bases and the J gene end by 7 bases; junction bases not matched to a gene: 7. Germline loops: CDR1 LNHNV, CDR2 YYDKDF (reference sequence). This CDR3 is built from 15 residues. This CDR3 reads CATSRDPGLAGEQYF. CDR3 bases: TGTGCCACCAGCAGAGATCCGGGGCTAGCGGGGGAGCAGTACTTC. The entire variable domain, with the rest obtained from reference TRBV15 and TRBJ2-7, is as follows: DAMVIQNPRYQVTQFGKPVTLSCSQTLNHNVMYWYQQKSSQAPKLLFHYYDKDFNNEADTPDNFQSRRPNTSFCFLDIRSPGLGDTAMYLCATSRDPGLAGEQYFGPGTRLTVT.

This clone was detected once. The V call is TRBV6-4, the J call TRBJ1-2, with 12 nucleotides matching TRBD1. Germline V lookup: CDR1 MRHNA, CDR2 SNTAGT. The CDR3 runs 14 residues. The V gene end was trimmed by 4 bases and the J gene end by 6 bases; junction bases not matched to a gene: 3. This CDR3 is CASSGDRGQNGYTF. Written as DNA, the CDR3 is TGTGCCAGCAGTGGGGACAGGGGGCAGAATGGCTACACCTTC.

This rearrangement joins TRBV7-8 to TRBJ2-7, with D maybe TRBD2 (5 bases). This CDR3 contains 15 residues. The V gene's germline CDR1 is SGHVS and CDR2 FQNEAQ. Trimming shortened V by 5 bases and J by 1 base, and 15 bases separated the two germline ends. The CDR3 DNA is TGTGCCAGCAGCCCCGCGGGCGTCCCGTCCTACGAGCAGTACTTC. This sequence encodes CASSPAGVPSYEQYF.

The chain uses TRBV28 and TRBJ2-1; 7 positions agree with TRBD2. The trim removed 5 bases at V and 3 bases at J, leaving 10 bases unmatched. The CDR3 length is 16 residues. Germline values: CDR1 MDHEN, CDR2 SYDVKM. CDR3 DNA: TGTGCCAGCAGTCCAGTTTGGGGGGGGGTCTACAATGAGCAGTTCTTC. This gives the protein CASSPVWGGVYNEQFF. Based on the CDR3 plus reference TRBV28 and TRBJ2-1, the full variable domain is DVKVTQSSRYLVKRTGEKVFLECVQDMDHENMFWYRQDPGLGLRLIYFSYDVKMKEKGDIPEGYSVSREKKERFSLILESASTNQTSMYLCASSPVWGGVYNEQFFGPGTRLTVL.

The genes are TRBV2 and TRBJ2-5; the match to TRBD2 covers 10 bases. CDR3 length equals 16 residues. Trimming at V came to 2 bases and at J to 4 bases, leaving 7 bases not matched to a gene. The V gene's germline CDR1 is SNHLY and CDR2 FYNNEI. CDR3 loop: CASSELLAGAGETQYF. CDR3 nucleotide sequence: TGTGCCAGCAGTGAATTGCTAGCGGGAGCGGGAGAGACCCAGTACTTC.

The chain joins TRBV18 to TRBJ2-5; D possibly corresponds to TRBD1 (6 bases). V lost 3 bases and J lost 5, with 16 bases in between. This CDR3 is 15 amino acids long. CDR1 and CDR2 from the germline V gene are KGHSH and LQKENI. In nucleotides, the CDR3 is TGTGCCAGCTCACCCCCTGGGTTTCAGGGGGAGACCCAGTACTTC. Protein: CASSPPGFQGETQYF.

Here the CDR3 reads CASSLGQGFSEAFF. In DNA form, the CDR3 reads TGTGCCAGCAGCTTGGGACAGGGGTTTAGTGAAGCTTTCTTT. The chain joins TRBV5-6 to TRBJ1-1, with 8 bases aligning to TRBD1. Germline assignment: CDR1 SGHDT and CDR2 YYEEEE. V lost 0 bases to trimming and J lost 7 bases; unmatched junction nucleotides: 5. The CDR3 loop spans 14 amino acids.

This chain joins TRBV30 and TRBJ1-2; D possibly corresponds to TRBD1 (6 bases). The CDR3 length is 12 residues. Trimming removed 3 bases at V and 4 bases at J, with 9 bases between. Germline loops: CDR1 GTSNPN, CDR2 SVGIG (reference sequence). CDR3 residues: CAWRRQAYGYTF. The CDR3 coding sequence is TGTGCCTGGAGAAGACAGGCCTATGGCTACACCTTC.

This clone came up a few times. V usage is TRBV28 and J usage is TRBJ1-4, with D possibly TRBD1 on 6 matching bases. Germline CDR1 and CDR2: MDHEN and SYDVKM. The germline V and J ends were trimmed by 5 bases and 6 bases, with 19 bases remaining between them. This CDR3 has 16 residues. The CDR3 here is CASSPVLGGQDEKLFF. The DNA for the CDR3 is TGTGCCAGCAGTCCGGTCCTCGGGGGGCAAGATGAAAAACTGTTTTTT.

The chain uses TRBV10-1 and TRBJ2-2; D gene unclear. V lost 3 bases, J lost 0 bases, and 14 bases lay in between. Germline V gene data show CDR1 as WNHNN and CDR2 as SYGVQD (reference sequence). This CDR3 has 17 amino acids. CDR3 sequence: CASSDFEARTNTGELFF. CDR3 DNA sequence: TGCGCCAGCAGTGACTTTGAGGCCAGAACGAACACCGGGGAGCTGTTTTTT.

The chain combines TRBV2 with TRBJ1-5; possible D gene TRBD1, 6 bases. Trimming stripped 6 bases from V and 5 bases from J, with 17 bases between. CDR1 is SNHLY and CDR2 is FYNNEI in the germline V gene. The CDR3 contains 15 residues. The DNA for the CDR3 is TGTGCCAGCAGCCCTACAGGGTCCGGGTATCAGCCCCAGCATTTT. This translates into CASSPTGSGYQPQHF.

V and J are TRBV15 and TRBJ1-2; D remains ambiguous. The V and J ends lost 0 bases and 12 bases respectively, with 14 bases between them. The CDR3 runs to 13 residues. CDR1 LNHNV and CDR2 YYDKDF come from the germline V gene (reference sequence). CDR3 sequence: CATSRDYDGVHTF. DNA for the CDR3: TGTGCCACCAGCAGAGATTACGACGGAGTGCACACCTTC.

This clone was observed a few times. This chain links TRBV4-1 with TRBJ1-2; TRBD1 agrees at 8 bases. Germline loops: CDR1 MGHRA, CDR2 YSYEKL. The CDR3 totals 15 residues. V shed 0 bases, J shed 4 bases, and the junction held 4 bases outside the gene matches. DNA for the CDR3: TGCGCCAGCAGCCAAGACGACAGGGGAAGCTATGGCTACACCTTC. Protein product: CASSQDDRGSYGYTF.

This chain's CDR3 is CASSLAMPGLSGNTIYF. The CDR3, as DNA: TGTGCCAGCAGCTTAGCGATGCCAGGGCTCTCTGGAAACACCATATATTTT. V is TRBV7-2 and J is TRBJ1-3; D perhaps matches TRBD1 (5 bases). This CDR3 region has 17 residues. Germline values: CDR1 SGHTA, CDR2 FQGNSA. Trimming stripped 0 bases from V and 0 bases from J, with 12 bases between.

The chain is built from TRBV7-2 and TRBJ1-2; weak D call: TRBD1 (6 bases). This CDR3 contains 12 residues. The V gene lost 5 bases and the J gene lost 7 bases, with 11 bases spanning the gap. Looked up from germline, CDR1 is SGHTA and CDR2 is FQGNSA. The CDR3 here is CASSPRTAGYTF. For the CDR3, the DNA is TGTGCCAGCAGCCCACGGACAGCTGGCTACACCTTC.

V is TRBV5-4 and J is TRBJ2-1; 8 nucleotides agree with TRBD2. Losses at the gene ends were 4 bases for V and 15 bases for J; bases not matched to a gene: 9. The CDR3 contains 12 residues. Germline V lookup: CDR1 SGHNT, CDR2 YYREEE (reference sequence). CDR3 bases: TGTGCCAGCAGCCGTTCAGCGGGAGAGGGGTTCTTC. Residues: CASSRSAGEGFF.

The CDR3 protein is CASSGREAQYF. CDR3 bases: TGTGCCAGCAGTGGTAGGGAGGCCCAGTACTTC. This chain links TRBV2 with TRBJ2-5; perhaps TRBD2 as D (6 bases). Deletions cut 4 bases from V and 9 bases from J, with 9 bases between. CDR3 length: 11 residues. Germline V gene lookup returns CDR1 SNHLY and CDR2 FYNNEI.

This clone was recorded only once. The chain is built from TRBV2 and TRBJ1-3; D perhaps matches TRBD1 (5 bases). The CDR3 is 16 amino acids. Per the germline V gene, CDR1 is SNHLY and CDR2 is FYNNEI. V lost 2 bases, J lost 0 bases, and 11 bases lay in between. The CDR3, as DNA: TGTGCCAGCAGTGAATGGGAGGGGAACTCTGGAAACACCATATATTTT. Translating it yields CASSEWEGNSGNTIYF.

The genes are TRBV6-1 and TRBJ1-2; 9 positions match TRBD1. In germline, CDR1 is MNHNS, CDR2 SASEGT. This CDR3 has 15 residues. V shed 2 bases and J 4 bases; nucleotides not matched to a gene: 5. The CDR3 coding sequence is TGTGCCAGCAGTGAACTAACAGGGGGCGCCTATGGCTACACCTTC. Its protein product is CASSELTGGAYGYTF.

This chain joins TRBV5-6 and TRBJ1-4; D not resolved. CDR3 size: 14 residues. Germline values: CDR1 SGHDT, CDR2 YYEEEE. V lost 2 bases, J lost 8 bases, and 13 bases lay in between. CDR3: CASSLGEVREKLFF. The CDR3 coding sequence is TGTGCCAGCAGCTTAGGCGAGGTGAGGGAAAAACTGTTTTTT. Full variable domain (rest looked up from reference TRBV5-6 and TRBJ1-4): DAGVTQSPTHLIKTRGQQVTLRCSPKSGHDTVSWYQQALGQGPQFIFQYYEEEERQRGNFPDRFSGHQFPNYSSELNVNALLLGDSALYLCASSLGEVREKLFFGSGTQLSVL.

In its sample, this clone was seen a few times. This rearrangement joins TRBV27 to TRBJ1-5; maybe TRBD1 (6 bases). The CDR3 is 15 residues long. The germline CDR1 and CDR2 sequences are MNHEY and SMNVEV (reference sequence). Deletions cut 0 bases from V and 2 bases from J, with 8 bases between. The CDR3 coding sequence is TGTGCCAGCAGTTTATCAAAGGGGGGCAATCAGCCCCAGCATTTT. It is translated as CASSLSKGGNQPQHF.

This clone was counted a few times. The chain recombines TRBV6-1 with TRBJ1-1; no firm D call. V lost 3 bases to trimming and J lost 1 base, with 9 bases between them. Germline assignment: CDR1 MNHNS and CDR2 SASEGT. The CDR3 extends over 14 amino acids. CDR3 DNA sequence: TGTGCCAGCAGTGAGCAACAGACGAACACTGAAGCTTTCTTT. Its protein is CASSEQQTNTEAFF.

Written as DNA, the CDR3 is TGTGCCAGCAGACAGGCTTCGGGACGGGGGAACTATGGCTACACCTTC. This sequence encodes CASRQASGRGNYGYTF. The rearrangement joins TRBV7-6 to TRBJ1-2, with a possible D match to TRBD1 (5 bases). V was cut by 6 bases and J by 2 bases, with 19 bases left in between. The CDR3 has 16 residues. Germline V gives CDR1 SGHVS, CDR2 FNYEAQ.

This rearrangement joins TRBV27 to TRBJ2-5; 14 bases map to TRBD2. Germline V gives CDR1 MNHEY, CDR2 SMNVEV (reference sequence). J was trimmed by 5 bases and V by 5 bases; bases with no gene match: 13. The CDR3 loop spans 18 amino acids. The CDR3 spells CASSPVGLAGGSLETQYF. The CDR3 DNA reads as TGTGCCAGCAGTCCGGTCGGACTAGCGGGAGGTTCCTTGGAGACCCAGTACTTC.